Listed below are T cell receptor beta chains from one sample, sequenced in a study of human T cells and chemical hapten exposure. TCRdb re-called the RACE reads with MiXCR, one entry per CDR3 protein. The repertoire includes roughly 52,000 distinct CDR3 sequences, 9.5% to 11% of them detected once, and under 2% sits in the top ten. The sample here was whole blood, taken in connection with sensitization to the hapten diphenylcyclopropenone (DPC). These receptors came from a middle-aged woman with alopecia areata. Some clones in this sample may be carry-over from other donors' samples. Both conserved end residues are part of each CDR3. Each record gives: D gene, clone size, V gene, J gene, CDR3 DNA, CDR3 protein. D genes are given only for firm matches. Only some rows state a clone size, as once, few, many or a class for expanded clones.

d_gene: TRBD1
abundance: many
v_gene: TRBV16
j_gene: TRBJ1-2
CDR3nt: TGTGCCAGCAGCCTGAGGACAGGGGGTGACTATGGCTACACCTTC
CDR3aa: CASSLRTGGDYGYTF

d_gene: TRBD1
abundance: few
v_gene: TRBV2
j_gene: TRBJ1-1
CDR3nt: TGTGCCAGCAGAGAGACAGGGGGCTCGGGCACTGAAGCTTTCTTT
CDR3aa: CASRETGGSGTEAFF

d_gene: .
abundance: few
v_gene: TRBV3-1
j_gene: TRBJ2-7
CDR3nt: TGTGCCAGCAGCCTCCACTCCTACGAGCAGTACTTC
CDR3aa: CASSLHSYEQYF

d_gene: TRBD1
abundance: .
v_gene: TRBV6-4
j_gene: TRBJ2-1
CDR3nt: TGTGCCAGCAGCCAAGACAGGGACTACAATGAGCAGTTCTTC
CDR3aa: CASSQDRDYNEQFF

d_gene: .
abundance: many
v_gene: TRBV18
j_gene: TRBJ2-5
CDR3nt: TGTGCCAGCTCACCAATGGAACAAGAGACCCAGTACTTC
CDR3aa: CASSPMEQETQYF

d_gene: .
abundance: many
v_gene: TRBV20-1
j_gene: TRBJ2-1
CDR3nt: TGCAGTGTTCCAGGAAGGTCCTACAATGAGCAGTTCTTC
CDR3aa: CSVPGRSYNEQFF

d_gene: .
abundance: few
v_gene: TRBV12-3/TRBV12-4
j_gene: TRBJ1-5
CDR3nt: TGTGCCAGCCAACCTCTGGGCGGGGGCAATCAGCCCCAGCATTTT
CDR3aa: CASQPLGGGNQPQHF

d_gene: TRBD1
abundance: .
v_gene: TRBV20-1
j_gene: TRBJ1-2
CDR3nt: TGCAGTGCAGCTCGACAGGGGGCGGTTTATGGCTACACCTTC
CDR3aa: CSAARQGAVYGYTF

d_gene: .
abundance: many
v_gene: TRBV20-1
j_gene: TRBJ2-5
CDR3nt: TGCAGTGCTCCCCCCCCCCTCGGGGAGACCCAGTACTTC
CDR3aa: CSAPPPLGETQYF

d_gene: .
abundance: .
v_gene: TRBV7-3
j_gene: TRBJ2-1
CDR3nt: TGTGCCAGCAGCTTAAACGCAGGAAAGTCCTACAATGAGCAGTTCTTC
CDR3aa: CASSLNAGKSYNEQFF

d_gene: .
abundance: .
v_gene: TRBV11-2
j_gene: TRBJ2-6
CDR3nt: TGTGCCAGCAGCTTAGCCCTTGACGGGGCCAACGTCCTGACTTTC
CDR3aa: CASSLALDGANVLTF

d_gene: TRBD2
abundance: few
v_gene: TRBV7-9
j_gene: TRBJ2-1
CDR3nt: TGTGCCAGCAGCTTAGTTGGGAGCCTAGCGGAGGAGCAGTTCTTC
CDR3aa: CASSLVGSLAEEQFF